The 30 T cell receptor beta chains reported below all come from one sample, sequenced in a study of OX40 agonist ivuxolimab in advanced cancers. Profiled with immunoSEQ multiplex PCR; TCRdb holds only in-frame clones, not every one. The sample yields 20,000 to 25,000 clones, 86% seen once. Specimen: CD4+ or CD8+ T cells sorted from blood, collected in a trial of the OX40 agonist ivuxolimab. The receptor source for this set is an adult with an advanced solid tumor such as melanoma, head and neck, liver or kidney cancer.

There are a few counts of this clone. The chain carries TRBV27 and TRBJ1-1, with a possible D match to TRBD1 (5 bases). The germline V gene encodes CDR1 MNHEY and CDR2 SMNVEV (reference sequence). The V and J ends lost 2 bases and 6 bases respectively, with 13 bases between them. The CDR3 covers 14 residues. CDR3 sequence: CASSLRGGVSEAFF. DNA for the CDR3: TGTGCCAGCAGTTTACGGGGGGGGGTTTCTGAAGCTTTCTTT.

The chain carries TRBV7-6 and TRBJ1-1; possible D gene TRBD1, 6 bases. The germline V gene has CDR1 SGHVS and CDR2 FNYEAQ. The ends were cut back, 4 bases at V and 3 bases at J, with 15 bases in the middle. The CDR3 sequence is 15 residues long. The CDR3 DNA follows: TGTGCCAGCAGCTCGGGCAGGGGATCGGACACTGAAGCTTTCTTT. Protein: CASSSGRGSDTEAFF.

This chain uses TRBV27 with TRBJ1-5; D is unresolved. This CDR3 is built from 13 residues. The germline V gene encodes CDR1 MNHEY and CDR2 SMNVEV (reference sequence). V lost 2 bases and J 3 bases, leaving 5 bases between the germline ends. The CDR3 loop reads CASSLGTNQPQHF. CDR3 in DNA: TGTGCCAGCAGTTTAGGCACCAATCAGCCCCAGCATTTT.

The chain combines TRBV10-2 with TRBJ2-7; 8 bases align to TRBD2. Germline V CDR1 and CDR2: WSHSY, SAAADI. With V trimmed by 7 bases and J by 2 bases, 10 bases remained unmatched. The CDR3 runs 15 residues. The CDR3 protein is CASTSGGVGTYEQYF. CDR3 DNA: TGCGCCAGCACCTCCGGGGGGGTGGGCACCTACGAGCAGTACTTC.

This chain connects TRBV6-5 to TRBJ1-5, with D possibly being TRBD1 (5 bases). Between the trimmed V and J ends, which lost 10 bases and 4 bases, there was a span of 17 bases. The germline gives CDR1 MNHEY, CDR2 SVGAGI. The CDR3 totals 14 residues. This CDR3 is CATRDGSRNQPQHF. The CDR3 nucleotides are TGTGCCACCAGGGATGGGTCGAGAAATCAGCCCCAGCATTTT.

The chain employs TRBV29-1 and TRBJ2-1; D not resolved. The CDR3 covers 15 residues. V lost 6 bases, J lost 5 bases, and 20 bases lay in between. Germline V gene lookup returns CDR1 SQVTM and CDR2 ANQGSEA. The CDR3 nucleotides are TGCAGCGTGCCCCCACTTCTAGGCCGGAACAATGAGCAGTTCTTC. This codes for CSVPPLLGRNNEQFF.

This clone showed up just a few times. This rearrangement joins TRBV27 to TRBJ2-7; tentatively, D is TRBD1 (5 bases). The CDR3 extends over 14 amino acids. The V end was cut by 5 bases, the J end by 2 bases, with 13 bases between. CDR1 and CDR2 (germline): MNHEY, SMNVEV (reference sequence). This chain's CDR3 is CASSAALGPYEQYF. CDR3 sequence (DNA): TGTGCCAGCAGTGCTGCACTGGGGCCCTACGAGCAGTACTTC.

This clone is a singleton in its sample. The chain uses TRBV27 and TRBJ1-1, with a possible D match to TRBD1 (6 bases). The ends were cut back, 5 bases at V and 4 bases at J, with 17 bases in the middle. CDR3 size: 15 residues. Germline CDR1 is MNHEY and CDR2 is SMNVEV (reference sequence). DNA of the CDR3: TGTGCCAGCAGTAAGTCCGGAACAGGGAGCACTGAAGCTTTCTTT. Protein sequence: CASSKSGTGSTEAFF.

This chain links TRBV5-6 with TRBJ2-7; no reliable D call. Trimming took off 3 bases at V and 6 bases at J, with 7 bases between the two ends. The CDR3 contains 11 residues. Germline V gives CDR1 SGHDT, CDR2 YYEEEE. The CDR3 coding sequence is TGTGCCAGCAGCTCTCCCCTCGAGCAGTACTTC. The encoded protein is CASSSPLEQYF.

The chain combines TRBV27 with TRBJ2-7, with D maybe TRBD1 (5 bases). This CDR3 comprises 13 residues. Trimming stripped 8 bases from V and 5 bases from J, with 16 bases between. The germline CDR1 and CDR2 sequences are MNHEY and SMNVEV (reference sequence). The CDR3 protein is CASRARGRDEQYF. The DNA of the CDR3 is TGTGCCAGCCGCGCTAGGGGCAGAGACGAGCAGTACTTC.

V usage is TRBV7-3 and J usage is TRBJ2-6; 7 nucleotides agree with TRBD1. V was clipped by 5 bases and J by 3 bases; unmatched bases: 7. Germline V gives CDR1 SGHTA, CDR2 FQGTGA. The CDR3 totals 16 residues. The CDR3: CASSPSTGVGANVLTF. The CDR3 DNA follows: TGTGCCAGCAGCCCCTCCACAGGGGTTGGGGCCAACGTCCTGACTTTC.

The chain's CDR3 is CATSRDPWERNEKLFF. The CDR3 DNA is TGTGCCACCAGCAGAGACCCCTGGGAGCGCAATGAAAAACTGTTTTTT. This rearrangement joins TRBV15 to TRBJ1-4; D is uncertain. CDR3 length: 16 residues. V lost 0 bases, J lost 5 bases, and 13 bases lay in between. Germline V gene sequence: CDR1 LNHNV, CDR2 YYDKDF (reference sequence).

This sequence joins TRBV15 and TRBJ2-5; 8 bases agree with TRBD2. The end of the DNA fits TRBJ2-7 better, so the J call may be wrong. The germline CDR1 and CDR2 sequences are LNHNV and YYDKDF (reference sequence). The CDR3 has 16 residues. CDR3: CATSRARGALTYEQYF. For the CDR3, the DNA is TGTGCCACCAGCAGAGCGCGGGGGGCCCTTACCTACGAGCAGTACTTC.

V usage is TRBV5-3 and J usage is TRBJ2-2; TRBD2 aligns across 8 bases. TRBV5-3 is reported as an ORF; its role is uncertain. The CDR3 consists of 15 residues. The V and J ends lost 1 base and 5 bases, in that order; junction bases with no gene match: 4. CDR3 sequence: CARSLPGGRTGELFF. CDR3 nucleotides: TGTGCCAGAAGCTTGCCGGGAGGGCGAACCGGGGAGCTGTTTTTT.

The chain joins TRBV5-4 to TRBJ2-7, with TRBD2 as a possible D gene (6 bases). V lost 2 bases and J 2 bases, leaving 11 bases between the germline ends. CDR1 is SGHNT, CDR2 YYREEE, per germline (reference sequence). The CDR3 runs to 14 residues. This CDR3 is CASSFHSGTYEQYF. The CDR3 DNA is TGTGCCAGCAGCTTTCATAGCGGAACCTACGAGCAGTACTTC. Full variable domain (missing parts from reference TRBV5-4 and TRBJ2-7): ETGVTQSPTHLIKTRGQQVTLRCSSQSGHNTVSWYQQALGQGPQFIFQYYREEENGRGNFPPRFSGLQFPNYSSELNVNALELDDSALYLCASSFHSGTYEQYFGPGTRLTVT.

V is TRBV7-8 and J is TRBJ2-3, with D maybe TRBD1 (5 bases). The CDR3 is 16 residues long. V was shortened by 7 bases and J by 3 bases, with 20 bases between the two germline ends. CDR1 is SGHVS, CDR2 FQNEAQ, per germline. The CDR3 loop is CASTLPFTGTTDTQYF. CDR3 DNA sequence: TGTGCCAGCACCCTTCCTTTTACAGGCACAACAGATACGCAGTATTTT.

This clone showed up just once. V and J are TRBV19 and TRBJ1-2; D may be TRBD1 (6 bases). Germline V gene lookup returns CDR1 LNHDA and CDR2 SQIVND (reference sequence). V lost 9 bases, J lost 5 bases, and 22 bases lay in between. This CDR3 spans 15 amino acids. The CDR3 loop reads CASGPGQGRIYGYTF. The CDR3 DNA is TGTGCCAGCGGGCCGGGACAAGGGAGAATATATGGCTACACCTTC.

The chain carries TRBV5-1 and TRBJ2-2; the match to TRBD1 covers 8 bases. The CDR3 is made up of 15 amino acids. The V gene end was trimmed by 4 bases and the J gene end by 0 bases; junction bases not matched to a gene: 2. Germline V gene sequence: CDR1 SGHRS, CDR2 YFSETQ. CDR3 region: CASSPGQANTGELFF. For the CDR3, the DNA is TGCGCCAGCAGCCCGGGACAGGCGAACACCGGGGAGCTGTTTTTT. Variable domain in full (rest from reference TRBV5-1 and TRBJ2-2): KAGVTQTPRYLIKTRGQQVTLSCSPISGHRSVSWYQQTPGQGLQFLFEYFSETQRNKGNFPGRFSGRQFSNSRSEMNVSTLELGDSALYLCASSPGQANTGELFFGEGSRLTVL.

This chain links TRBV27 with TRBJ2-7; the D gene is possibly TRBD2 (6 bases). Trimming pared 11 bases from V and 5 bases from J, leaving 13 bases between. This CDR3 has 11 residues. Germline V gives CDR1 MNHEY, CDR2 SMNVEV (reference sequence). The CDR3 sequence is CASGWGDEQYF. The CDR3 coding sequence is TGTGCCTCTGGATGGGGGGACGAGCAGTACTTC.

This chain uses TRBV28 with TRBJ2-6, with 9 positions matching TRBD2. The ends lost 6 bases at V and 1 base at J; junction bases unmatched: 10. Germline V lookup: CDR1 MDHEN, CDR2 SYDVKM. This CDR3 spans 18 amino acids. CDR3 residues: CASRLPGLASSGANVLTF. CDR3 nucleotide sequence: TGTGCCAGCAGACTTCCGGGACTAGCATCATCTGGGGCCAACGTCCTGACTTTC.

The chain recombines TRBV11-2 with TRBJ2-7; TRBD1 might be the D (6 bases). CDR1 and CDR2 from the germline V gene are SGHAT and FQNNGV. This CDR3 has 15 residues. V lost 2 bases and J 2 bases, leaving 13 bases between the germline ends. CDR3 coding DNA: TGTGCCAGCAGCTTATCCCCGACAGGTCCCTACGAGCAGTACTTC. Its translation is CASSLSPTGPYEQYF.

The chain employs TRBV7-9 and TRBJ2-1; tentative D call: TRBD1 (5 bases). CDR1 is SEHNR, CDR2 FQNEAQ, per germline (reference sequence). This CDR3 is built from 14 residues. Trimming cost V 4 bases and J 10 bases, with 17 bases left between them. The CDR3 coding sequence is TGTGCCAGCAGCTCATTACTTTACCCAGGGGAGCAGTTCTTC. It is translated as CASSSLLYPGEQFF.

The gene calls are TRBV28 and TRBJ1-5; D is unclear. This CDR3 spans 14 amino acids. The V end was cut by 4 bases, the J end by 4 bases, with 11 bases between. Germline V gene sequence: CDR1 MDHEN, CDR2 SYDVKM. The CDR3 loop is CASSSAGENQPQHF. The CDR3 DNA sequence: TGTGCCAGCAGTTCCGCCGGGGAGAATCAGCCCCAGCATTTT.

The chain couples TRBV15 to TRBJ2-1; 7 nucleotides align to TRBD1. The length of the CDR3 is 14 residues. V shed 7 bases and J 7 bases; nucleotides not matched to a gene: 10. CDR1 is LNHNV, CDR2 YYDKDF, per germline (reference sequence). The CDR3 DNA sequence: TGTGCCACCACGGCAGACAGGGAATGGAATGAGCAGTTCTTC. It translates to CATTADREWNEQFF.

CDR3 loop: CAISAVDTYTWEQYF. The CDR3 DNA is TGTGCCATCAGTGCGGTGGATACCTATACCTGGGAGCAGTACTTC. This chain connects TRBV10-3 to TRBJ2-7; D gene unclear. Germline V CDR1 and CDR2: ENHRY, SYGVKD. Trimming removed 4 bases from V and 7 bases from J, with 20 bases in between. This CDR3 has 15 residues.

This rearrangement joins TRBV6-5 to TRBJ2-1, with D tentatively TRBD1 (5 bases). Germline lookup yields CDR1 MNHEY and CDR2 SVGAGI. V lost 2 bases and J lost 0, with 8 bases in between. CDR3 size: 15 residues. DNA of the CDR3: TGTGCCAGCAGTTACCCGCAGGGCTCCTACAATGAGCAGTTCTTC. The encoded protein is CASSYPQGSYNEQFF.

The chain joins TRBV6-5 to TRBJ2-1; 9 positions match TRBD2. Per germline, CDR1 MNHEY and CDR2 SVGAGI. V dropped 7 bases and J dropped 4; count of bases not matched to a gene: 5. The CDR3 has 14 residues. CDR3 sequence: CASTAGGPYNEQFF. For the CDR3, the DNA is TGTGCCAGCACCGCGGGAGGGCCGTACAATGAGCAGTTCTTC.

The J gene is TRBJ1-2, the V gene TRBV28, with D uncertain. V lost 2 bases and J 3 bases, leaving 7 bases between the germline ends. The CDR3 spans 13 residues. Germline CDR1 MDHEN, CDR2 SYDVKM. This CDR3 is CASSLRTYYGYTF. DNA of the CDR3: TGTGCCAGCAGTTTAAGAACTTACTATGGCTACACCTTC.

Comment on this clone: The same CDR3 arises from other DNA sequences in this sample as well. In DNA, the CDR3 is TGTGCCACCAGCAGAGGGACCTTCACAGATACGCAGTATTTT. Translated: CATSRGTFTDTQYF. The rearrangement uses TRBV15 and TRBJ2-3; D is unresolved. The germline V and J ends were trimmed by 1 base and 2 bases, with 7 bases remaining between them. Germline V gene lookup returns CDR1 LNHNV and CDR2 YYDKDF (reference sequence). There are 14 residues in the CDR3.

The rearrangement uses TRBV25-1 and TRBJ2-7, with 7 bases fitting TRBD2. The CDR3 covers 15 residues. Germline loops: CDR1 MGHDK, CDR2 SYGVNS. After removal of 8 bases from V and 1 base from J, the junction contained 11 bases not matched to a gene. CDR3 nucleotide sequence: TGTGCCAGCCAGCAGGCGGGGGAGTTTTCCTACGAGCAGTACTTC. Protein product: CASQQAGEFSYEQYF.